This T cell receptor beta chain was obtained from a study of beta chain features in type 1 diabetes listed by TCRdb under 2018. Notes on the research overall: No differences in mean age, gender distribution, total cell number or subset yield were found between patients and healthy donors. Naive and central memory subsets were obtained from all 30 or so donors, but regulatory and stem cell-like memory subsets were isolated from only 8 patients and roughly eight healthy donors. Across all samples, fewer than 130 million sorted cells were examined, and cell number per subset correlated strongly with RNA yield. In the study, TCRB repertoires of sorted circulating CD4+ T cell subsets from recently diagnosed type 1 diabetes patients were compared with those of matched healthy donors. What the study reported, not specific to this receptor: Naive, central memory and regulatory TCRB repertoires appeared to be more similar among patients than among healthy donors. Because cDNA rather than genomic DNA was sequenced, highly expressing activated cells could have been over-represented, although no difference in activation and CD3 levels was found between groups. Only small numbers of individuals were included in the HLA sub-analyses, which left unresolved whether HLA type had any influence on TCRB rearrangement. Fewer insertions and more nucleotide deletions at VDJ recombination sites were observed in patients with type 1 diabetes, implying thymic rearrangement abnormalities. PCR may preferentially amplify shorter templates, but because patient and control samples were amplified and corrected together, any resulting skew would affect both groups equally. In all four CD4+ subsets, TCRB CDR3 length was moderately but significantly shorter in type 1 diabetes patients.

CDR3 length: 16 amino acids, cysteine to phenylalanine. Just the 48-base CDR3 DNA is kept, in frame starting at base 1. V and J are trimmed by 0 bases and 3 bases, and the gene matches miss 8 bases of the junction. From a lookup of the germline V gene, CDR1 and CDR2 are SQVTM and ANQGSEA. Each donor gave one peripheral blood draw, about 110 mL on average, collected into heparinised tubes. A BD FACSAria II and a panel including CD45RO, CCR7, CD25, CD127, CD95 and CD27 were used to sort naive, central memory, regulatory and stem cell-like memory CD4+ T cells. Every sorted population had a purity above 95%. PBMCs were isolated immediately by Lymphoprep density gradient centrifugation and stained directly without culture. So that batch effects would be minimized, each experiment stained and sorted samples in pairs, pairing one healthy donor with one patient. The entire isolated RNA was reverse transcribed using the High Capacity cDNA Reverse Transcription Kit, and thus expressed TCRB transcripts were sequenced. Deep immunoSEQ sequencing was applied to naive, central memory and regulatory T cell samples, giving an average of roughly 3.5 million total reads per sample. After sorted cells were lysed in RLT buffer, RNA was extracted with DNase-treated RNeasy Micro or Mini kits, with the choice depending on cell number. Each cell subset was processed separately to prevent cross-contamination, with patient and healthy donor samples processed together. The immunoSEQ multiplex PCR was used to amplify TCRB sequences from cDNA, generating 87-bp fragments that spanned the CDR3 region. Amplicons were sequenced on the Illumina HiSeq platform. Per the source publication's procedure: PCR bias was corrected computationally using synthetic template baselines, and reads within Hamming distance 2 were collapsed, with unmergeable singletons discarded. Reads were aligned against IMGT so that V, D and J genes, CDR3 length and insertions or deletions at six rearrangement sites could be assigned. Clonotype counts were normalized to sorted cell number within each subset before computing true diversity and Gini coefficients with the tcR R package. The overlap coefficient, calculated on TCRB nucleotide sequences, was used to quantify repertoire sharing. Out-of-frame TCRB sequences from naive cells were analyzed to stand in for the pre-selection repertoire. The source is immuneACCESS, and TCRdb retained only in-frame sequences with V and J called. Part of the clones is not carried over; for the studies checked, unresolved V genes explain less than half of this, and the remainder is unexplained. The V and J calls and clone size were taken over from that table, and D and trimming were inferred from the DNA. The sample yields 850,000 to 900,000 clones; roughly 15% were counted once. The ten top clones hold roughly 0.025% of the sample.

Of note for this clone: Its antigen has not been determined. Qualities for individual bases were not recorded, and no much larger clone is one base off.

The rearrangement combines TRBV29-1 with TRBJ2-1, with 7 central nucleotides matching TRBD2. This clonotype was obtained from a woman younger than 35 in good health. The sample was naive CD4+ T cells from blood. The sample's cell subset or site label is to be understood as: true naive CD4+ T cells. The CDR3 corresponds to CSVEEGLAENYNEQFF. At the DNA level, the sequence is TGCAGCGTTGAAGAAGGGCTAGCGGAGAACTACAATGAGCAGTTCTTC.